The 26 T cell receptor beta chains presented below share a single source sample, sequenced in a study of T cells after yellow fever vaccination. Each CDR3 protein is one row after TCRdb ran MiXCR on the 5' RACE reads. The sample has some 320,000 distinct CDR3 sequences, 7.5% to 9.5% seen once. The specimen was CD4+ T cells sorted from PBMCs, collected 5 days after the yellow fever booster vaccination. These receptors all stem from a man between 18 and 29 years old who received the YFV17D yellow fever vaccine.

This clonotype came up many times. This chain links TRBV5-1 with TRBJ2-3; D perhaps matches TRBD1 (6 bases). V was cut by 6 bases and J by 3 bases, with 11 bases left in between. The germline V gene has CDR1 SGHRS and CDR2 YFSETQ. The CDR3 runs 13 residues. CDR3 coding DNA: TGCGCCAGCACCCAGGACAGTACAGATACGCAGTATTTT. The encoded protein is CASTQDSTDTQYF. Looking up the rest from reference TRBV5-1 and TRBJ2-3 gives the full variable domain: KAGVTQTPRYLIKTRGQQVTLSCSPISGHRSVSWYQQTPGQGLQFLFEYFSETQRNKGNFPGRFSGRQFSNSRSEMNVSTLELGDSALYLCASTQDSTDTQYFGPGTRLTVL.

This clonotype appeared a few times. The rearrangement uses TRBV6-6 and TRBJ2-5, with D possibly being TRBD1 or TRBD2 (6 bases each). Germline values: CDR1 MNHNY, CDR2 SVGAGI (reference sequence). This CDR3 is built from 12 residues. V lost 4 bases to trimming and J lost 8 bases, with 11 bases between them. CDR3: CASSFEGGTQYF. The DNA of the CDR3 is TGTGCCAGCAGTTTTGAGGGGGGCACCCAGTACTTC.

CDR3 DNA sequence: TGTGCCTCCACCGGACAGGAGAGGGTCGAAGCTTTCTTT. It codes for CASTGQERVEAFF. The chain is built from TRBV11-2 and TRBJ1-1, with 7 bases matching TRBD1. Trimming removed 11 bases from V and 8 bases from J; junction bases left unmatched: 14. Germline V CDR1 and CDR2: SGHAT, FQNNGV. The length of the CDR3 is 13 residues.

This clonotype has just a few counts. The chain uses TRBV28 and TRBJ2-7, with TRBD2 identical over 12 bases. The V and J ends lost 8 bases and 0 bases, in that order; junction bases with no gene match: 2. This CDR3 spans 14 amino acids. Germline V gene data show CDR1 as MDHEN and CDR2 as SYDVKM. The CDR3: CASGTSGFSYEQYV. In DNA form, the CDR3 reads TGTGCCAGCGGGACTAGCGGGTTCTCCTACGAGCAGTACGTC.

This clonotype was recorded a few times. CDR3 coding DNA: TGTGCCAGCGGCTCGGGTTCTGGGGCCAACGTCCTGACTTTC. This translates into CASGSGSGANVLTF. The V and J genes are TRBV7-9 and TRBJ2-6, with D hard to call. Between the trimmed V and J ends, which lost 8 bases and 1 base, there was a span of 9 bases. Germline CDR1 and CDR2: SEHNR and FQNEAQ (reference sequence). This CDR3 has 14 amino acids.

This clonotype has just a few counts. This sequence joins TRBV7-3 and TRBJ2-2; D is possibly TRBD1 (5 bases). CDR3 length: 16 amino acids. Trimming took off 5 bases at V and 1 base at J, with 14 bases between the two ends. CDR1 and CDR2 (germline): SGHTA, FQGTGA. CDR3 sequence reads: CASSKKPQGNTGELFF. The CDR3, as DNA: TGTGCCAGCAGCAAGAAGCCCCAGGGGAACACCGGGGAGCTGTTTTTT.

There are a few counts of this clonotype. The chain joins TRBV24-1 to TRBJ1-2; D unclear. V lost 0 bases and J 8 bases, leaving 6 bases between the germline ends. This CDR3 spans 12 amino acids. Germline CDR1 KGHDR, CDR2 SFDVKD. Here the CDR3 DNA reads TGTGCCACCAGTGATTTGATAGGCGGCTACACCTTC. Translated, it gives CATSDLIGGYTF.

This clonotype was seen a few times. The chain joins TRBV20-1 to TRBJ2-3, with D tentatively TRBD2 (6 bases). The CDR3 has 13 residues. Germline lookup yields CDR1 DFQATT and CDR2 SNEGSKA (reference sequence). V shed 3 bases and J shed 6 bases, with 13 bases lying between them. CDR3 in amino acids: CSASRPGEDTQYF. The CDR3 DNA reads TGCAGTGCTAGTCGGCCGGGGGAGGATACGCAGTATTTT.

The table lists this clonotype with a few counts. The chain is built from TRBV6-6 and TRBJ1-1, with no clear D. Per the germline V gene, CDR1 is MNHNY and CDR2 is SVGAGI (reference sequence). This CDR3 has 13 residues. The V gene lost 2 bases and the J gene lost 1 base, with 5 bases spanning the gap. The CDR3 sequence: CASSYAPNTEAFF. The CDR3 DNA reads as TGTGCCAGCAGTTACGCCCCGAACACTGAAGCTTTCTTT.

The chain employs TRBV7-2 and TRBJ2-2; 10 bases map to TRBD2. The V gene end was trimmed by 5 bases and the J gene end by 4 bases; junction bases not matched to a gene: 7. Germline V gene sequence: CDR1 SGHTA, CDR2 FQGNSA. The CDR3 covers 16 residues. CDR3: CASSKLAGAGTGELFF. For the CDR3, the DNA is TGTGCCAGCAGCAAGCTAGCGGGGGCCGGCACCGGGGAGCTGTTTTTT.

CDR3 nucleotides: TGTGCCAGCAGCCAAGGGACAGGCGATCAGCCCCAGCATTTT. Its protein is CASSQGTGDQPQHF. The chain is built from TRBV5-8 and TRBJ1-5; 8 bases fit TRBD1. The germline V gene has CDR1 SGHTS and CDR2 YDEGEE. This CDR3 region has 14 residues. V lost 4 bases, J lost 5 bases, and 5 bases stayed unmatched.

The chain joins TRBV20-1 to TRBJ2-7, with 7 bases identical to TRBD1. CDR3 length: 14 amino acids. V trimming: 0 bases; J trimming: 3 bases; junction bases outside the gene matches: 5. CDR1 and CDR2 (germline): DFQATT, SNEGSKA (reference sequence). CDR3 in amino acids: CSARDHRQGYEQYV. CDR3 bases: TGCAGTGCTAGAGATCATCGACAGGGCTACGAGCAGTACGTC.

In this sample, this clonotype turned up a few times. The genes are TRBV28 and TRBJ1-2, with a possible D match to TRBD1 (5 bases). The germline V and J ends were trimmed by 5 bases and 2 bases, with 18 bases remaining between them. Germline CDR1 is MDHEN and CDR2 is SYDVKM. This CDR3 contains 16 residues. CDR3 bases: TGTGCCAGCAGTCTGAATAGGGGAGGGGCGAACTATGGCTACACCTTC. This translates into CASSLNRGGANYGYTF.

This clonotype was observed many times. This chain joins TRBV5-1 and TRBJ2-2, with D maybe TRBD2 (5 bases). Trimming removed 5 bases from V and 5 bases from J, with 16 bases in between. The V gene's germline CDR1 is SGHRS and CDR2 YFSETQ. The CDR3 sequence is 15 residues long. The chain's CDR3 is CASSNTPGITGELFF. CDR3 sequence (DNA): TGCGCCAGCAGTAACACTCCGGGAATAACCGGGGAGCTGTTTTTT.

V usage is TRBV20-1 and J usage is TRBJ2-5; D might be TRBD1 or TRBD2, each matching 5 bases. Deletions cut 1 base from V and 5 bases from J, with 8 bases between. Germline V lookup: CDR1 DFQATT, CDR2 SNEGSKA (reference sequence). This CDR3 region has 12 residues. The CDR3 loop is CSARGGTETQYF. The CDR3 nucleotides are TGCAGTGCTAGAGGTGGGACCGAGACCCAGTACTTC.

This clonotype was picked up a small number of times. The chain has TRBV2 and TRBJ2-1; D may be TRBD1 (6 bases). CDR1 is SNHLY, CDR2 FYNNEI, per germline. This CDR3 spans 13 amino acids. Trimming took off 10 bases at V and 0 bases at J, with 10 bases between the two ends. CDR3 DNA: TGTGCCACCCAGGGGAGCTCCTACAATGAGCAGTTCTTC. Residues: CATQGSSYNEQFF.

This clonotype was observed a handful of times. The V and J genes are TRBV15 and TRBJ1-2; no firm D call. V lost 5 bases and J 4 bases, leaving 14 bases between the germline ends. The germline gives CDR1 LNHNV, CDR2 YYDKDF (reference sequence). CDR3 length: 14 amino acids. The CDR3 DNA reads as TGTGCCACCAGCCGAATCGCAGGTATCTATGGCTACACCTTC. Translation: CATSRIAGIYGYTF.

This clonotype was recorded many times. The V and J genes are TRBV24-1 and TRBJ1-1, with D maybe TRBD1 (5 bases). V was trimmed by 7 bases and J by 2 bases, leaving 7 bases between them. This CDR3 is 12 amino acids long. Germline values: CDR1 KGHDR, CDR2 SFDVKD. The CDR3 nucleotides are TGTGCCACCAGAGGACAAAACACTGAAGCTTTCTTT. Residues: CATRGQNTEAFF.

The V gene is TRBV3-1, the J gene TRBJ2-7; 9 positions match TRBD1. Trimming removed 6 bases from V and 6 bases from J; junction bases left unmatched: 12. The CDR3 runs 15 residues. Per the germline V gene, CDR1 is LGHDT and CDR2 is YNNKEL (reference sequence). Written as DNA, the CDR3 is TGTGCCAGCAGTGCACAGGGGGCGCTTTCGGGCGAGCAGTACTTC. Its translation: CASSAQGALSGEQYF.

This clonotype was detected once. Sequence at one end of the junction differs from germline and may be a read error. CDR3 loop: CACSQTGLREFF. CDR3 in DNA: TGTGCCTGCAGTCAAACAGGTTTGCGGGAGTTCTTC. The rearrangement links TRBV6-2 or TRBV6-3 to TRBJ2-1; tentatively, D is TRBD1 or TRBD2 (5 bases each). In germline, CDR1 is MNHEY, CDR2 SVGEGT. CDR3 size: 12 residues.

The gene calls are TRBV9 and TRBJ1-4; D is unclear. This CDR3 contains 15 residues. V lost 0 bases and J lost 0, with 6 bases in between. Germline CDR1 SGDLS, CDR2 YYNGEE. In DNA, the CDR3 is TGTGCCAGCAGCGTAGGGGGAACAACTAATGAAAAACTGTTTTTT. It codes for CASSVGGTTNEKLFF.

Many counts were recorded for this clonotype. DNA of the CDR3: TGTGCCAGCGCCCGACAGGGACGGGGGAATGAGCAGTTCTTC. This codes for CASARQGRGNEQFF. This chain uses TRBV7-2 with TRBJ2-1; D perhaps matches TRBD1 (7 bases). CDR1 and CDR2 (germline): SGHTA, FQGNSA. CDR3 size: 14 residues. Trimming left V 8 bases short and J 7 bases short, with 18 bases between.

In the case of this clonotype: Possible read error: a much larger clone is one base away. The gene calls are TRBV5-1 and TRBJ2-2; D remains unclear. Germline V gene lookup returns CDR1 SGHRS and CDR2 YFSETQ. V was cut by 6 bases and J by 0 bases, with 9 bases left in between. The CDR3 contains 14 residues. This CDR3 is CASMVVTNTGELFF. CDR3 in DNA: TGCGCCAGCATGGTGGTGACGAACACCGGGGAGCTGTTTTTT.

The chain has TRBV12-3 or TRBV12-4 and TRBJ2-2; D unresolved. V was pared by 6 bases and J by 0 bases, with 8 bases between. The CDR3 loop spans 14 amino acids. The CDR3: CASRAIPNTGELFF. The CDR3 coding sequence is TGTGCCAGCAGAGCCATTCCGAACACCGGGGAGCTGTTTTTT.

V and J are TRBV28 and TRBJ1-2; possibly TRBD1 for D (6 bases). The germline V and J ends were trimmed by 7 bases and 8 bases, with 14 bases remaining between them. Germline V lookup: CDR1 MDHEN, CDR2 SYDVKM. The CDR3 covers 12 residues. CDR3 sequence: CASTATGGGYTF. The DNA for the CDR3 is TGTGCCAGCACCGCGACAGGAGGGGGCTACACCTTC.

As DNA, the CDR3 is TGCGCCAGCAGTAAACAGGGTTTAACTGAAGCTTTCTTT. Protein: CASSKQGLTEAFF. V gene TRBV4-3 combines with J gene TRBJ1-1, with D possibly TRBD1 on 6 matching bases. The CDR3 is 13 residues long. Trimming stripped 6 bases from V and 5 bases from J, with 13 bases between. CDR1 is LGHNA and CDR2 is YSLEER in the germline V gene.